A single sample is the source of the 26 T cell receptor beta chains below, sequenced in a study of shared clonotypes between healthy human individuals. Clones were read by immunoSEQ multiplex PCR, and TCRdb kept only the in-frame ones, dropping some. The data contain approximately 1,500,000 clones, roughly 97% of them seen just once; the ten biggest clones take up roughly 1.2%. Sequenced sample: naive CD4+ T cells sorted from blood. The sample's subset: CD45RA+ positively selected. The receptors shown here come from a man in his thirties or forties in good health.

The chain has TRBV10-3 and TRBJ2-7; 7 bases match TRBD2. The CDR3 runs to 13 residues. Germline V lookup: CDR1 ENHRY, CDR2 SYGVKD. V gave up 4 bases and J gave up 1 base; unmatched junction bases: 1. CDR3 in amino acids: CAISVGGSYEQYF. The CDR3 nucleotides read TGTGCCATCAGTGTCGGGGGGTCCTACGAGCAGTACTTC.

The rearrangement links TRBV25-1 to TRBJ2-1; D is uncertain. The germline V gene encodes CDR1 MGHDK and CDR2 SYGVNS. Trimming cost V 1 base and J 4 bases, with 8 bases left between them. The CDR3 is made up of 14 amino acids. CDR3 sequence reads: CASSESVMYNEQFF. Written as DNA, the CDR3 is TGTGCCAGCAGTGAATCCGTTATGTACAATGAGCAGTTCTTC. The full variable domain, completed using reference TRBV25-1 and TRBJ2-1, is EADIYQTPRYLVIGTGKKITLECSQTMGHDKMYWYQQDPGMELHLIHYSYGVNSTEKGDLSSESTVSRIRTEHFPLTLESARPSHTSQYLCASSESVMYNEQFFGPGTRLTVL.

The genes are TRBV7-3 and TRBJ2-7, with 8 bases identical to TRBD1. The CDR3 length is 15 residues. V gave up 3 bases and J gave up 0 bases; unmatched junction bases: 4. The germline V gene has CDR1 SGHTA and CDR2 FQGTGA. The CDR3 sequence is CASSLTGASSYEQYF. In nucleotides, the CDR3 is TGTGCCAGCAGCTTGACAGGGGCGTCCTCCTACGAGCAGTACTTC.

The chain uses TRBV2 and TRBJ1-1; D is uncertain. Trimming cost V 5 bases and J 2 bases, with 9 bases left between them. The CDR3 runs to 13 residues. The V gene's germline CDR1 is SNHLY and CDR2 FYNNEI. The CDR3 spells CASSPLANTEAFF. In DNA form, the CDR3 reads TGTGCCAGCAGTCCACTTGCTAACACTGAAGCTTTCTTT.

This sequence joins TRBV5-4 and TRBJ2-6; TRBD1 aligns across 9 bases. This CDR3 has 17 amino acids. The J segment lost 2 bases and the V segment lost 7 bases, leaving 10 bases of the junction unmatched. Germline V gene lookup returns CDR1 SGHNT and CDR2 YYREEE (reference sequence). CDR3 protein: CASLQGAALAGANVLTF. DNA of the CDR3: TGTGCCAGCTTACAGGGGGCGGCCCTCGCTGGGGCCAACGTCCTGACTTTC.

The chain recombines TRBV6-1 with TRBJ2-1; D gene unclear. V was trimmed by 4 bases and J by 8 bases, leaving 9 bases between them. The CDR3 has 12 residues. CDR1 and CDR2 from the germline V gene are MNHNS and SASEGT. CDR3 coding DNA: TGTGCCAGCAGTGCCCCTAGGGATGAGCAGTTCTTC. The encoded protein is CASSAPRDEQFF.

The chain is built from TRBV28 and TRBJ1-5; D perhaps matches TRBD1 (6 bases). Germline CDR1 reads MDHEN; CDR2 reads SYDVKM. V was trimmed by 8 bases and J by 4 bases, leaving 9 bases between them. This CDR3 is 12 amino acids long. As DNA, the CDR3 is TGTGCCAGCGGGGGGCGGAATCAGCCCCAGCATTTT. Its protein is CASGGRNQPQHF.

This sequence joins TRBV6-1 and TRBJ2-7, with a possible D match to TRBD2 (7 bases). Trimming stripped 6 bases from V and 2 bases from J, with 14 bases between. From germline, CDR1 is MNHNS and CDR2 SASEGT. This CDR3 is built from 14 residues. CDR3 protein: CASRWGGAAYEQYF. DNA of the CDR3: TGTGCCAGCAGGTGGGGGGGGGCCGCCTACGAGCAGTACTTC.

This clone occurred once. V gene TRBV11-2 combines with J gene TRBJ2-3, with D uncertain. The ends were cut back, 5 bases at V and 2 bases at J, with 5 bases in the middle. The germline V gene has CDR1 SGHAT and CDR2 FQNNGV. The CDR3 has 12 amino acids. The CDR3 DNA reads as TGTGCCAGCAGCCCTCACACAGATACGCAGTATTTT. Residues: CASSPHTDTQYF.

The genes are TRBV5-4 and TRBJ1-1; unclear D gene. The germline V gene has CDR1 SGHNT and CDR2 YYREEE (reference sequence). The CDR3 totals 15 residues. Trimming stripped 4 bases from V and 0 bases from J, with 13 bases between. The CDR3 sequence: CASSDTGSLNTEAFF. In DNA, the CDR3 is TGTGCCAGCAGCGACACCGGGTCTTTGAACACTGAAGCTTTCTTT. Filled out from reference TRBV5-4 and TRBJ1-1, the complete variable domain reads ETGVTQSPTHLIKTRGQQVTLRCSSQSGHNTVSWYQQALGQGPQFIFQYYREEENGRGNFPPRFSGLQFPNYSSELNVNALELDDSALYLCASSDTGSLNTEAFFGQGTRLTVV.

J is TRBJ2-7 and V is TRBV5-5, with 7 nucleotides matching TRBD1. The CDR3 totals 13 residues. The J segment lost 2 bases and the V segment lost 7 bases, leaving 6 bases of the junction unmatched. Germline assignment: CDR1 SGHKS and CDR2 YYEKEE (reference sequence). Here the CDR3 DNA reads TGTGCCAGCTCGTACAGGGGTCCCTACGAGCAGTACTTC. Its translation: CASSYRGPYEQYF.

This chain links TRBV4-1 with TRBJ2-1; 8 positions agree with TRBD2. V gave up 7 bases and J gave up 3 bases; unmatched junction bases: 2. The CDR3 totals 13 residues. Germline CDR1 is MGHRA and CDR2 is YSYEKL. The CDR3 spells CASTAGVYNEQFF. The CDR3 DNA is TGCGCCAGCACAGCGGGAGTCTACAATGAGCAGTTCTTC.

V usage is TRBV18 and J usage is TRBJ2-2; perhaps TRBD1 as D (5 bases). Per germline, CDR1 KGHSH and CDR2 LQKENI. The CDR3 runs 15 residues. V lost 0 bases and J 2 bases, leaving 7 bases between the germline ends. The CDR3 protein is CASSPPGHNTGELFF. The CDR3, as DNA: TGTGCCAGCTCACCACCGGGGCATAACACCGGGGAGCTGTTTTTT.

The rearrangement links TRBV7-2 to TRBJ2-3; 8 positions agree with TRBD1. The CDR3 extends over 15 amino acids. V shed 5 bases and J 2 bases; nucleotides not matched to a gene: 6. Per the germline V gene, CDR1 is SGHTA and CDR2 is FQGNSA. CDR3 in amino acids: CASSPGQGHTDTQYF. The CDR3 DNA reads as TGTGCCAGCAGCCCTGGACAGGGACACACAGATACGCAGTATTTT.

The chain links TRBV4-1 to TRBJ2-3; 7 bases line up with TRBD1. The CDR3 length is 18 residues. Germline CDR1 is MGHRA and CDR2 is YSYEKL. Germline trimming cut 0 bases from V and 2 bases from J; bases unmatched to any gene: 11. The DNA of the CDR3 is TGCGCCAGCAGCCAAGACCCCGGGACAGTACAACTCACAGATACGCAGTATTTT. Protein product: CASSQDPGTVQLTDTQYF.

Details on this clone: Other DNA sequences of this sample code for an identical CDR3. The gene calls are TRBV28 and TRBJ2-5, with 7 bases identical to TRBD1. Germline V gene lookup returns CDR1 MDHEN and CDR2 SYDVKM. V was clipped by 3 bases and J by 5 bases; unmatched bases: 6. The CDR3 consists of 14 residues. CDR3 in amino acids: CASSFGRGQETQYF. Written as DNA, the CDR3 is TGTGCCAGCAGTTTCGGCAGGGGACAGGAGACCCAGTACTTC. Full variable domain (rest looked up from reference TRBV28 and TRBJ2-5): DVKVTQSSRYLVKRTGEKVFLECVQDMDHENMFWYRQDPGLGLRLIYFSYDVKMKEKGDIPEGYSVSREKKERFSLILESASTNQTSMYLCASSFGRGQETQYFGPGTRLLVL.

V usage is TRBV2 and J usage is TRBJ2-1; weak D call: TRBD1 (6 bases). CDR3 length equals 12 residues. Trimming shortened V by 6 bases and J by 5 bases, and 8 bases separated the two germline ends. Germline values: CDR1 SNHLY, CDR2 FYNNEI. CDR3 amino acids: CASRGTNNEQFF. The CDR3 DNA reads as TGTGCCAGCAGGGGGACAAACAATGAGCAGTTCTTC.

The chain combines TRBV5-4 with TRBJ2-1; TRBD2 is a possible D gene (6 bases). The germline V gene encodes CDR1 SGHNT and CDR2 YYREEE (reference sequence). V dropped 4 bases and J dropped 10 bases, with 21 bases sitting between them. CDR3 length: 15 amino acids. The CDR3 sequence: CASSNRLGPSIEQFF. In DNA, the CDR3 is TGTGCCAGCAGCAACAGACTAGGACCTTCAATAGAGCAGTTCTTC.

The chain employs TRBV28 and TRBJ2-1; TRBD2 matches 8 bases. Germline lookup yields CDR1 MDHEN and CDR2 SYDVKM. The CDR3 has 23 residues. With V trimmed by 6 bases and J by 8 bases, 36 bases remained unmatched. In DNA form, the CDR3 reads TGTGCCAGCAGCCTTACGGGACGCCATGGCTCGGCGGGAGGTCGTTTAACTGGGGATGAGCAGTTCTTC. Translating it yields CASSLTGRHGSAGGRLTGDEQFF. Variable domain in full (rest from reference TRBV28 and TRBJ2-1): DVKVTQSSRYLVKRTGEKVFLECVQDMDHENMFWYRQDPGLGLRLIYFSYDVKMKEKGDIPEGYSVSREKKERFSLILESASTNQTSMYLCASSLTGRHGSAGGRLTGDEQFFGPGTRLTVL.

The CDR3 coding sequence is TGTGCCATCAGTGAGTCGAGGGTTGGGGAGACCCAGTACTTC. Translation gives CAISESRVGETQYF. The chain combines TRBV10-3 with TRBJ2-5; a possible D gene is TRBD2 (5 bases). V was trimmed by 0 bases and J by 5 bases, leaving 10 bases between them. The CDR3 has 14 residues. From germline, CDR1 is ENHRY and CDR2 SYGVKD.

The V and J genes are TRBV2 and TRBJ2-1; TRBD2 agrees at 7 bases. The CDR3 extends over 15 amino acids. Germline V gives CDR1 SNHLY, CDR2 FYNNEI. Germline trimming cut 5 bases from V and 8 bases from J; bases unmatched to any gene: 12. As DNA, the CDR3 is TGTGCCAGCAGTTGGGAGGCGGGAGAAGGAGATGAGCAGTTCTTC. It encodes CASSWEAGEGDEQFF.

The J gene is TRBJ1-1, the V gene TRBV5-1, with D unresolved. The CDR3 runs to 12 residues. Germline CDR1 reads SGHRS; CDR2 reads YFSETQ. Deletions cut 0 bases from V and 12 bases from J, with 12 bases between. The CDR3 DNA sequence: TGCGCCAGCAGCTTGGCAGTAGGGTGGACTTTCTTT. It yields the protein CASSLAVGWTFF.

About this clone itself: Other DNA variants within this sample encode the same CDR3. The chain's CDR3 is CASSGTGGNQPQHF. The DNA for the CDR3 is TGTGCCAGCAGTGGGACAGGGGGCAATCAGCCCCAGCATTTT. J is TRBJ1-5 and V is TRBV28; 10 nucleotides agree with TRBD1. The trim removed 5 bases at V and 2 bases at J, leaving 0 bases unmatched. From germline, CDR1 is MDHEN and CDR2 SYDVKM. The CDR3 length is 14 residues.

The V gene is TRBV19, the J gene TRBJ2-1; no firm D call. The CDR3 length is 17 residues. V was clipped by 1 base and J by 3 bases, with 16 bases between them. CDR1 is LNHDA, CDR2 SQIVND, per germline (reference sequence). The CDR3 DNA follows: TGTGCCAGTAGTATAGGGCGGCAGGCCTCGATCTACAATGAGCAGTTCTTC. Amino acid sequence: CASSIGRQASIYNEQFF.

This chain links TRBV29-1 with TRBJ2-5; 8 positions match TRBD1. There are 13 residues in the CDR3. The V gene's germline CDR1 is SQVTM and CDR2 ANQGSEA. J was trimmed by 5 bases and V by 8 bases; bases with no gene match: 10. In DNA, the CDR3 is TGCAGCTTATCGGACAGGGCATTTGAGACCCAGTACTTC. This translates into CSLSDRAFETQYF.

CDR3 nucleotides: TGTGCCAGCAGTTTAGCGGGAGTCCCGGATACGCAGTATTTT. This sequence encodes CASSLAGVPDTQYF. The chain employs TRBV5-4 and TRBJ2-3; 9 bases line up with TRBD2. Trimming removed 5 bases from V and 6 bases from J; junction bases left unmatched: 7. CDR1 and CDR2 (germline): SGHNT, YYREEE (reference sequence). The CDR3 loop spans 14 amino acids.